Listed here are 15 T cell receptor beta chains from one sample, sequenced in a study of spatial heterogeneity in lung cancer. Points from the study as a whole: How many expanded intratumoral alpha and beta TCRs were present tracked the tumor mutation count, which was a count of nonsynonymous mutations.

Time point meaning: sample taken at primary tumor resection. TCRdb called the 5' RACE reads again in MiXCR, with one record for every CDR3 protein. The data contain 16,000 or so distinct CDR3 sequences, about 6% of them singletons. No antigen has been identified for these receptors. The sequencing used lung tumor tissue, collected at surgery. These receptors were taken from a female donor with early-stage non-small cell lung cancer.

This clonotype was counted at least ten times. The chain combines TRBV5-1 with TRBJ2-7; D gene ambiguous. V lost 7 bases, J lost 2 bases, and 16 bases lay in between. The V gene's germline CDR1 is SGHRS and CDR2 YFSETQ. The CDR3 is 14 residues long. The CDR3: CASAPTRDTYEQYF. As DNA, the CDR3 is TGCGCCAGCGCCCCTACGCGTGACACCTACGAGCAGTACTTC.

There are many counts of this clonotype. CDR3 in amino acids: CASSLQGHSGNTIYF. CDR3 DNA sequence: TGTGCCAGCAGCTTGCAGGGGCACTCTGGAAACACCATATATTTT. The chain couples TRBV5-5 to TRBJ1-3; D is possibly TRBD1 (6 bases). V was shortened by 1 base and J by 0 bases, with 8 bases between the two germline ends. The CDR3 totals 15 residues. Germline V gene data show CDR1 as SGHKS and CDR2 as YYEKEE (reference sequence).

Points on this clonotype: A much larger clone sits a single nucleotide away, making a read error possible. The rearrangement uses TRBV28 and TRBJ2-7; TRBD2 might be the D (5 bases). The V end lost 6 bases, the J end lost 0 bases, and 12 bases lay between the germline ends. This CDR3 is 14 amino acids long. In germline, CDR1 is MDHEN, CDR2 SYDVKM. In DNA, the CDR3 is TGTGCCAGCAGGCAGGCGGGTACCTCCTACGAGCAGTACTTC. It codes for CASRQAGTSYEQYF.

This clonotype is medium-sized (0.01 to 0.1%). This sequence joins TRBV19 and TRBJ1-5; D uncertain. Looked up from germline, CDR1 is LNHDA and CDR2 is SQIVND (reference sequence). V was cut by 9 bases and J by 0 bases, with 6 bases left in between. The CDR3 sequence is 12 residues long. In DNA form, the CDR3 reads TGTGCCAGCAGTTATAGCAATCAGCCCCAGCATTTT. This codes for CASSYSNQPQHF.

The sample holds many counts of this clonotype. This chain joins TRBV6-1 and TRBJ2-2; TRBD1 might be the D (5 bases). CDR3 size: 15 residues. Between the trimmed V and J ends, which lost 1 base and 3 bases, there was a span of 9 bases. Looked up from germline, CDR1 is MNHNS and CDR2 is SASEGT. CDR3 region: CASSEGQHHTGELFF. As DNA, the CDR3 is TGTGCCAGCAGTGAAGGACAGCATCACACCGGGGAGCTGTTTTTT.

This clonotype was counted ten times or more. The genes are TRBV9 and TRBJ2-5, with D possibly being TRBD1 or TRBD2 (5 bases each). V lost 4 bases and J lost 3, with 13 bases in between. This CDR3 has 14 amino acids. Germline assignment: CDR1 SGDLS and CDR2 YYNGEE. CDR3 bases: TGTGCCAGCAGCTTGGGACCAGACGAAGAGACCCAGTACTTC. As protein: CASSLGPDEETQYF.

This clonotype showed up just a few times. The DNA of the CDR3 is TGTGCCAGCAGCCAAGATCTAGCGGGGAATCAGCCCCAGCATTTT. Amino acid sequence: CASSQDLAGNQPQHF. The rearrangement joins TRBV4-2 to TRBJ1-5; D call uncertain. Germline loops: CDR1 LGHNA, CDR2 YNFKEQ. V was clipped by 0 bases and J by 4 bases, with 10 bases between them. The CDR3 consists of 15 residues.

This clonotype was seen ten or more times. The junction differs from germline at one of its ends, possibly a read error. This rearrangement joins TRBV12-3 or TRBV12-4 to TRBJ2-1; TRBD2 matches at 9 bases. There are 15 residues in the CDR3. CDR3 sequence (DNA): TGTGCCAGCAGATTAGCGGGAGAGGTCTACAATGAGCAGTTCTTC. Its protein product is CASRLAGEVYNEQFF.

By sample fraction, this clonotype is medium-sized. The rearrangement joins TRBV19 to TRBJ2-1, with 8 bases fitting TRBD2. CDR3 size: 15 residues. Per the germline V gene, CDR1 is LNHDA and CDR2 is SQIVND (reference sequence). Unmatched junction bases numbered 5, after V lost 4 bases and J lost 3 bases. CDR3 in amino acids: CASSTTSGDYNEQFF. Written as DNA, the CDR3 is TGTGCCAGTAGTACTACTAGCGGAGACTACAATGAGCAGTTCTTC.

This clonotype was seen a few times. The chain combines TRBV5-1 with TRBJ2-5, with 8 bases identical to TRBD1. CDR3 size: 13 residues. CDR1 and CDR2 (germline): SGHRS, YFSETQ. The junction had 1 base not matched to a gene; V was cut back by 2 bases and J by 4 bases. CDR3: CASSFQGAETQYF. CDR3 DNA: TGCGCCAGCAGCTTCCAGGGGGCAGAGACCCAGTACTTC. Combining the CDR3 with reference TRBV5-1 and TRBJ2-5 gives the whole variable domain KAGVTQTPRYLIKTRGQQVTLSCSPISGHRSVSWYQQTPGQGLQFLFEYFSETQRNKGNFPGRFSGRQFSNSRSEMNVSTLELGDSALYLCASSFQGAETQYFGPGTRLLVL.

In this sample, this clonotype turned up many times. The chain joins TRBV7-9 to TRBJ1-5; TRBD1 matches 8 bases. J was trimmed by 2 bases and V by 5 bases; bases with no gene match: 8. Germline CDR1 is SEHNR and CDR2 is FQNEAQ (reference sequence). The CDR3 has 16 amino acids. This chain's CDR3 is CASSRGAGGRNQPQHF. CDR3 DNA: TGTGCCAGCAGCCGGGGGGCAGGGGGCCGCAATCAGCCCCAGCATTTT.

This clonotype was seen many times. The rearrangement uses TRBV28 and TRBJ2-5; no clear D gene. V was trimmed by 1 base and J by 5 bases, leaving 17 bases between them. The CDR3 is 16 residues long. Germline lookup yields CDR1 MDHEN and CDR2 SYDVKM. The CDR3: CASSLFGLIRRETQYF. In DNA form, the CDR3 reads TGTGCCAGCAGTTTATTTGGGTTGATTAGACGGGAGACCCAGTACTTC.

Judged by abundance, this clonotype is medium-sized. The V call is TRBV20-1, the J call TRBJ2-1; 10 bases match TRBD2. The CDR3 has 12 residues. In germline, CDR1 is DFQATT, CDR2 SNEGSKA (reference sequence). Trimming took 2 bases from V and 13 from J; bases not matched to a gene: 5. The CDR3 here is CSARLPSGGQFF. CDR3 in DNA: TGCAGTGCTAGACTACCTAGCGGGGGCCAGTTCTTC.

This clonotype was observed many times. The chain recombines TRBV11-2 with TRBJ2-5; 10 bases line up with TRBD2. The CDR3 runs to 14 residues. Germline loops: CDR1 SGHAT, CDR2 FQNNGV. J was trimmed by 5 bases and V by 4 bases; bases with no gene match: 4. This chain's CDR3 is CASSSLAGAETQYF. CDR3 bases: TGTGCCAGCAGCTCCCTAGCGGGAGCGGAGACCCAGTACTTC.

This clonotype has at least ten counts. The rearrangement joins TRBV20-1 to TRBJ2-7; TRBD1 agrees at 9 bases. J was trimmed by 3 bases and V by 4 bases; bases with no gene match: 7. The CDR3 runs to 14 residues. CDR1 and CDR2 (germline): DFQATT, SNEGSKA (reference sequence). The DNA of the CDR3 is TGCAGTGCTACGGGGACAGGGAAATACTACGAGCAGTACTTC. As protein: CSATGTGKYYEQYF.